One sample yielded the 22 T cell receptor beta chains listed below, sequenced in a study of blood T cell repertoires in COVID-19. Data came from immunoSEQ multiplex PCR; TCRdb stores just in-frame clones and leaves some out. Found here are some 320,000 clones, around nine tenths of them singletons; the top ten hold 2% to 3%. Sequenced sample: PBMCs or T cells enriched from blood (not recorded which). These receptors all come from a man in his sixties who had recovered from COVID-19.

This chain connects TRBV9 to TRBJ2-1; 8 bases are shared with TRBD2. The CDR3 sequence is 16 residues long. The ends lost 3 bases at V and 2 bases at J; junction bases unmatched: 7. Germline CDR1 and CDR2: SGDLS and YYNGEE. CDR3 DNA: TGTGCCAGCAGCGCAGTAACTAGCGGTGCCTACAATGAGCAGTTCTTC. As protein: CASSAVTSGAYNEQFF. Looking up the rest from reference TRBV9 and TRBJ2-1 gives the full variable domain: DSGVTQTPKHLITATGQRVTLRCSPRSGDLSVYWYQQSLDQGLQFLIQYYNGEERAKGNILERFSAQQFPDLHSELNLSSLELGDSALYFCASSAVTSGAYNEQFFGPGTRLTVL.

This chain joins TRBV7-6 and TRBJ2-7; TRBD2 matches at 8 bases. The CDR3 runs to 14 residues. Germline loops: CDR1 SGHVS, CDR2 FNYEAQ. J lost 3 bases, V lost 2 bases, and 3 bases had no gene match. This chain's CDR3 is CASSLYTSGYEQYF. CDR3 bases: TGTGCCAGCAGCTTATATACTAGCGGCTACGAGCAGTACTTC. The full variable domain, rest sourced from reference TRBV7-6 and TRBJ2-7, is GAGVSQSPRYKVTKRGQDVALRCDPISGHVSLYWYRQALGQGPEFLTYFNYEAQQDKSGLPNDRFSAERPEGSISTLTIQRTEQRDSAMYRCASSLYTSGYEQYFGPGTRLTVT.

The chain links TRBV5-1 to TRBJ1-6; 12 nucleotides align to TRBD1. V gave up 0 bases and J gave up 9 bases; unmatched junction bases: 1. CDR1 and CDR2 (germline): SGHRS, YFSETQ. This CDR3 spans 15 amino acids. This chain's CDR3 is CASSLAGQGASPLHF. CDR3 sequence (DNA): TGCGCCAGCAGCTTGGCGGGACAGGGGGCTTCACCCCTCCACTTT.

The chain has TRBV5-1 and TRBJ2-1; D is unresolved. CDR1 is SGHRS, CDR2 YFSETQ, per germline. The CDR3 spans 14 residues. Trimming left V 1 base short and J 0 bases short, with 5 bases between. The DNA of the CDR3 is TGCGCCAGCAGCTTGCCCAACTCCTACAATGAGCAGTTCTTC. It codes for CASSLPNSYNEQFF.

The genes are TRBV5-3 and TRBJ2-4; 7 bases line up with TRBD1. TRBV5-3 is given ORF status, its function remaining uncertain. This CDR3 region has 13 residues. J gave up 13 bases and V 2 bases, and 9 bases lay outside the gene matches. CDR3 sequence: CARSFGQTGAQYF. The CDR3 DNA reads TGTGCCAGAAGCTTTGGACAAACAGGGGCGCAGTACTTC.

The rearrangement links TRBV25-1 to TRBJ1-5, with D tentatively TRBD1 (6 bases). Germline V gene data show CDR1 as MGHDK and CDR2 as SYGVNS. Trimming pared 4 bases from V and 0 bases from J, leaving 10 bases between. The CDR3 covers 15 residues. The chain's CDR3 is CASSAQGYSNQPQHF. The CDR3 coding sequence is TGTGCCAGCAGTGCACAGGGATATAGCAATCAGCCCCAGCATTTT.

The rearrangement joins TRBV24-1 to TRBJ2-1; 13 bases map to TRBD2. Per germline, CDR1 KGHDR and CDR2 SFDVKD. This CDR3 is 18 amino acids long. The V segment lost 3 bases and the J segment 9 bases; nucleotides outside the gene matches: 13. The CDR3 reads CATSDPILAGGYSGEQFF. CDR3 bases: TGTGCCACCAGTGATCCAATACTAGCGGGAGGGTACAGCGGTGAGCAGTTCTTC.

This clone has just one count. The CDR3 DNA reads TGTGCCAGCAGCGCCGCGGGGGGGTATCAGCCCCAGCATTTT. Its translation is CASSAAGGYQPQHF. The chain links TRBV9 to TRBJ1-5; a weak D match, TRBD1 (5 bases). The V gene's germline CDR1 is SGDLS and CDR2 YYNGEE. Trimming left V 3 bases short and J 5 bases short, with 12 bases between. The CDR3 has 14 residues. Complete variable domain (other parts from reference TRBV9 and TRBJ1-5): DSGVTQTPKHLITATGQRVTLRCSPRSGDLSVYWYQQSLDQGLQFLIQYYNGEERAKGNILERFSAQQFPDLHSELNLSSLELGDSALYFCASSAAGGYQPQHFGDGTRLSIL.

The rearrangement joins TRBV7-9 to TRBJ2-1; 8 bases match TRBD2. Germline CDR1 reads SEHNR; CDR2 reads FQNEAQ (reference sequence). The CDR3 is made up of 16 amino acids. The V and J ends lost 5 bases and 4 bases, in that order; junction bases with no gene match: 10. DNA of the CDR3: TGTGCCAGCAGCACAACCGGGACTAGGGCTTACAATGAGCAGTTCTTC. Translated, it gives CASSTTGTRAYNEQFF. The whole variable domain, filled in from reference TRBV7-9 and TRBJ2-1, reads DTGVSQNPRHKITKRGQNVTFRCDPISEHNRLYWYRQTLGQGPEFLTYFQNEAQLEKSRLLSDRFSAERPKGSFSTLEIQRTEQGDSAMYLCASSTTGTRAYNEQFFGPGTRLTVL.

The rearrangement uses TRBV15 and TRBJ2-7, with D perhaps matching TRBD2 (5 bases). The CDR3 spans 17 residues. Germline V gene data show CDR1 as LNHNV and CDR2 as YYDKDF (reference sequence). The ends were cut back, 0 bases at V and 0 bases at J, with 15 bases in the middle. The CDR3 DNA reads TGTGCCACCAGCAGAGATCTGGGCGGGCCGAGCTCCTACGAGCAGTACTTC. Its translation is CATSRDLGGPSSYEQYF. Supplemented by reference TRBV15 and TRBJ2-7, the full variable domain reads DAMVIQNPRYQVTQFGKPVTLSCSQTLNHNVMYWYQQKSSQAPKLLFHYYDKDFNNEADTPDNFQSRRPNTSFCFLDIRSPGLGDTAMYLCATSRDLGGPSSYEQYFGPGTRLTVT.

The J gene is TRBJ2-7, the V gene TRBV6-1; maybe TRBD2 (6 bases). The CDR3 has 14 amino acids. Germline lookup yields CDR1 MNHNS and CDR2 SASEGT. Between the trimmed V and J ends, which lost 2 bases and 4 bases, there was a span of 12 bases. CDR3 sequence reads: CASSEIGSSYEQYF. CDR3 sequence (DNA): TGTGCCAGCAGTGAAATCGGGAGTTCGTACGAGCAGTACTTC.

The rearrangement links TRBV3-1 (or the pseudogene TRBV3-2) to TRBJ2-5; 12 bases map to TRBD2. With 1 base clipped from V and 5 bases from J, the junction kept 11 bases outside the gene matches. The CDR3 is 18 residues long. Germline CDR1 and CDR2: LGHDT and YNNKEL (reference sequence). In nucleotides, the CDR3 is TGTGCCAGCAGCCAAGCAATGCCGGGACTAGCGGGTCCGGAGACCCAGTACTTC. Protein product: CASSQAMPGLAGPETQYF.

The gene calls are TRBV2 and TRBJ2-5; 10 bases align to TRBD1. The length of the CDR3 is 15 residues. Germline values: CDR1 SNHLY, CDR2 FYNNEI. The trim removed 4 bases at V and 7 bases at J, leaving 9 bases unmatched. CDR3 DNA sequence: TGTGCCAGCAGTGTTGTTGACAGGGGGCTTGGGACCCAGTACTTC. Translating gives CASSVVDRGLGTQYF.

The chain has TRBV9 and TRBJ2-2, with a tentative D call TRBD2 (5 bases). CDR1 is SGDLS, CDR2 YYNGEE, per germline. The CDR3 extends over 13 amino acids. Trimming removed 6 bases from V and 5 bases from J, with 11 bases in between. DNA for the CDR3: TGTGCCAGCAACTCCAGAGGGACCGGGGAGCTGTTTTTT. This sequence encodes CASNSRGTGELFF.

As DNA, the CDR3 is TGCGCCAGCAGTGATCCCACGAGCGGGGAGCTGTTTTTT. Residues: CASSDPTSGELFF. The chain joins TRBV10-1 to TRBJ2-2; unclear D gene. The length of the CDR3 is 13 residues. V lost 3 bases to trimming and J lost 7 bases, with 9 bases between them. In germline, CDR1 is WNHNN, CDR2 SYGVQD (reference sequence).

The chain joins TRBV6-1 to TRBJ2-5; 9 bases match TRBD2. This CDR3 comprises 16 residues. CDR1 MNHNS and CDR2 SASEGT come from the germline V gene. V lost 2 bases to trimming and J lost 9 bases; unmatched junction nucleotides: 13. As DNA, the CDR3 is TGTGCCAGCAGTGAACCGGCGGGGGGGAAATTTATGGCCCAGTACTTC. This gives the protein CASSEPAGGKFMAQYF.

This chain connects TRBV7-6 to TRBJ2-1; 8 bases map to TRBD2. The CDR3 totals 17 residues. V trimming: 3 bases; J trimming: 5 bases; junction bases outside the gene matches: 12. CDR1 is SGHVS, CDR2 FNYEAQ, per germline. The CDR3 DNA follows: TGTGCCAGCAGCTTGTGGATTAGCGGGGATCTCGACAATGAGCAGTTCTTC. Its translation is CASSLWISGDLDNEQFF. Based on the CDR3 plus reference TRBV7-6 and TRBJ2-1, the full variable domain is GAGVSQSPRYKVTKRGQDVALRCDPISGHVSLYWYRQALGQGPEFLTYFNYEAQQDKSGLPNDRFSAERPEGSISTLTIQRTEQRDSAMYRCASSLWISGDLDNEQFFGPGTRLTVL.

V usage is TRBV9 and J usage is TRBJ1-5, with a tentative D call TRBD1 (5 bases). Germline values: CDR1 SGDLS, CDR2 YYNGEE. Trimming removed 4 bases at V and 5 bases at J, with 16 bases between. This CDR3 spans 15 amino acids. CDR3 coding DNA: TGTGCCAGCAGCCCCTTTCCAGGGTCGCATCAGCCCCAGCATTTT. It encodes CASSPFPGSHQPQHF. Full variable domain (missing parts from reference TRBV9 and TRBJ1-5): DSGVTQTPKHLITATGQRVTLRCSPRSGDLSVYWYQQSLDQGLQFLIQYYNGEERAKGNILERFSAQQFPDLHSELNLSSLELGDSALYFCASSPFPGSHQPQHFGDGTRLSIL.

The rearrangement joins TRBV2 to TRBJ2-7, with TRBD1 matching over 7 bases. V lost 5 bases and J lost 0; bases outside the gene matches: 7. This CDR3 has 15 amino acids. Germline CDR1 is SNHLY and CDR2 is FYNNEI. CDR3 amino acids: CASSNRDSSSYEQYF. The CDR3 DNA reads TGTGCCAGCAGTAACCGGGACAGTAGCTCCTACGAGCAGTACTTC.

J is TRBJ2-1 and V is TRBV30, with D perhaps TRBD2 (7 bases). CDR1 and CDR2 (germline): GTSNPN, SVGIG (reference sequence). The CDR3 is 15 amino acids. The V end lost 1 base, the J end lost 9 bases, and 19 bases lay between the germline ends. The CDR3 is CAWSAGGQLMGEQFF. DNA of the CDR3: TGTGCCTGGAGTGCCGGGGGGCAGTTAATGGGTGAGCAGTTCTTC.

The chain uses TRBV7-3 and TRBJ1-2; D unresolved. CDR1 and CDR2 (germline): SGHTA, FQGTGA. The CDR3 has 13 amino acids. Trimming took 8 bases from V and 4 from J, leaving 14 bases between them. Written as DNA, the CDR3 is TGTGCCAGCCTGGCACCTTCGGGCTATGGCTACACCTTC. This gives the protein CASLAPSGYGYTF.

The chain uses TRBV7-9 and TRBJ2-1; D remains unclear. CDR3 size: 15 residues. Germline values: CDR1 SEHNR, CDR2 FQNEAQ (reference sequence). V was pared by 1 base and J by 0 bases, with 7 bases between. CDR3 DNA sequence: TGTGCCAGCAGCTTAGGAGAGAGCTCCTACAATGAGCAGTTCTTC. It yields the protein CASSLGESSYNEQFF.